The following is a T cell receptor (beta chain) sequence with its context. This receptor's antigen is unknown. The record has no base qualities; no much larger clone is one base away. The data derive from a study of cytomegalovirus exposure and HLA in healthy donors listed by TCRdb under 2017. At the level of the whole study: A later analysis indicated that the 130 or so validation repertoires were generated on the platform also employed for the 650 to 850 repertoires of the first cohort. The aim of the study was to test whether cataloging public T cell receptors could identify signatures of past pathogen exposure. In addition to the first cohort of roughly 670 subjects, a separate validation cohort of approximately 130 different subjects was used. The study combined high-throughput TCR immunosequencing, statistical association of individual TCRs with disease status, and machine learning to predict cytomegalovirus infection status.

Donors formed part of the validation cohort, which comprised some 120 subjects and was distinct from the first cohort of roughly 600 subjects. V loses 2 bases of germline sequence and J loses 2 bases, and the interval between the two ends is 4 bases. CDR1 and CDR2 are drawn from the germline V gene: SGHDT, YYEEEE. The CDR3 has 12 amino acids, counting the end cysteine and phenylalanine. Of all the DNA, just the CDR3 is kept, 36 bases in frame from base 1. Here is what the overall study found, with its caveats: The validation cohort had no HLA typing available for a later analysis, so co-occurrence within that cohort was assessed over all 130 or so repertoires. The authors suggested that the approach could potentially be generalized to other disease states and immunological phenotypes. The study gave a list of about 150 TCR beta chains associated with cytomegalovirus. Most TCR sequences were seen in very few donors, while some public TCRs were found in many individuals. In both the original and validation cohorts, the classifier was reported to diagnose cytomegalovirus status with high specificity and sensitivity. In vitro tests confirmed that a few of the cytomegalovirus-associated TCR beta chains recognize cytomegalovirus antigens. Subsequent analysis determined that TCRs grouped into clusters in the first cohort also showed a tendency toward co-occurrence across the 120 or so validation repertoires, and approximately 94% of cluster scores exceeded 0.

The library was made by the immunoSEQ multiplex PCR assay. In the source study's methods: To diagnose cytomegalovirus status from the catalog of TCR beta chain sequences, a statistical classification framework was built. TCRdb mirrors the immuneACCESS table, restricted to in-frame sequences. Some clones are absent from its copies; in checked studies, under half trace to an unresolved V gene, and the reason for the others is unknown. The D gene and trimming were derived from the DNA, and the V and J assignments and clone size from that table. This sample gives roughly 280,000 clones in total; about 86% of them show up just once. The top ten hold 0.95% to 1.1% of the sample.

The receptor chain draws on TRBV5-6 and TRBJ1-1, with the identity of the D gene unclear. The TCR was taken from a woman under 30 in good health and CMV-seronegative. Sequenced material: PBMCs. The CDR3 here reads CASSLINTEAFF. The nucleotides are TGTGCCAGCAGCTTAATAAACACTGAAGCTTTCTTT.